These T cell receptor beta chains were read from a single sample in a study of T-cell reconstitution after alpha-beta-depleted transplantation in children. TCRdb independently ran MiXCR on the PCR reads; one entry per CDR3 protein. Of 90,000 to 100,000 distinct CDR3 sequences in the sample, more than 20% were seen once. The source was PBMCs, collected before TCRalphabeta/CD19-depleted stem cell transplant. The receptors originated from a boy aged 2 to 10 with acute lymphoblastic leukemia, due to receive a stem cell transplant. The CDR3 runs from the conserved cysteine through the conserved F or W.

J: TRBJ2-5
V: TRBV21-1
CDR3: CASSKASTDRQETQYF

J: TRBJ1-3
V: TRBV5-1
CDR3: CASSHRGGNTIYF

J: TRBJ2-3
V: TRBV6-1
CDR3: CASLSTVSTDTQYF

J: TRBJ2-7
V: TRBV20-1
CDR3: CSARAEYGYEQYF

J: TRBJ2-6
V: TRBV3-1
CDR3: CASSRDGRFSGANVLTF

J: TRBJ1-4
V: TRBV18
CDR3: CASSPSKNRDEKLFF

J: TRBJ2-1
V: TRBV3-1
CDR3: CASSQDYPRVAYNEQFF

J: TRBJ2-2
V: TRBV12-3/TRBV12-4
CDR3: CASSFRAGLASTGELFF

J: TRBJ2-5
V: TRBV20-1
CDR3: CSATTGQGETQYF

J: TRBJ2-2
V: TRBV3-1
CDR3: CASSPAEGRSGELFF

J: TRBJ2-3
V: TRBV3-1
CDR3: CASSLTSRTDTQYF

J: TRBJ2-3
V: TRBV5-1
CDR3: CASSPLSGRARDTQYF

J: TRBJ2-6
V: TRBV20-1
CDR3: CSAMTSGANVLTF